Only one count was recorded for the clone carrying this TCR beta chain. The J segment lost 9 bases and the V segment lost 6 bases, leaving 9 bases of the junction unmatched. Germline CDR1 is SQVTM and CDR2 is ANQGSEA. The CDR3 length is 13 residues. This sample was included in a study of PD-1 and CTLA-4 blockade in melanoma. Profiling relied on immunoSEQ multiplex PCR, and the TCRdb table lists in-frame clones only, not all of them. The sample lists roughly 30,000 clones, approximately 88% occurring once. The chain employs TRBV29-1 and TRBJ2-1, with TRBD1 identical over 9 bases. The receptor's source is a human donor with melanoma. Sequencing used CD8+ T cells from peripheral blood, obtained before anti-PD-1 treatment. CDR3 bases: TGCAGCGTCCCCCGGGACAGGGTCAGTGAGCAGTTCTTC. This codes for CSVPRDRVSEQFF.